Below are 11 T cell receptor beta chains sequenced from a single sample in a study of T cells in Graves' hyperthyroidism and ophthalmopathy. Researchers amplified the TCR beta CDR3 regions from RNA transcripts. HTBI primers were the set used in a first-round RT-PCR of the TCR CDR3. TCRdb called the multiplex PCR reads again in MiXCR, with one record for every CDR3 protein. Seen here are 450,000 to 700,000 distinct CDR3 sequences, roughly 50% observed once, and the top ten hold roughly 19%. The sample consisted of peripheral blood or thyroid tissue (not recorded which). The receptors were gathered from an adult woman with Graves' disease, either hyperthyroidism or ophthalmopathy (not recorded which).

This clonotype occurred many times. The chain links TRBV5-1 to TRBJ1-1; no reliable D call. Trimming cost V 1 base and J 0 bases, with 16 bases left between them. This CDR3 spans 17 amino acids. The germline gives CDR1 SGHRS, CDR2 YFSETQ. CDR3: CASSLTGLRHMNTEAFF. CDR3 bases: TGCGCCAGCAGCTTGACTGGGCTGAGGCACATGAACACTGAAGCTTTCTTT.

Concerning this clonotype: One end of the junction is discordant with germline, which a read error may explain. CDR3 bases: TGCGCCAACAGTGAAGGGACGTATAGCAATCAGCCCCAGCATTTT. This translates into CANSEGTYSNQPQHF. V gene TRBV10-2 combines with J gene TRBJ1-5, with a weak D call TRBD1 (5 bases). The CDR3 is 15 amino acids. Germline V CDR1 and CDR2: WSHSY, SAAADI.

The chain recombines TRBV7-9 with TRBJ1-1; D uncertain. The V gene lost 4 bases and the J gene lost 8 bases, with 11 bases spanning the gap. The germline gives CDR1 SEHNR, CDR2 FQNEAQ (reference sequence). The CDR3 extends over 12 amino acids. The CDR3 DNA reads TGTGCCAGCAGCTATACCGGGATGGAAGCTTTCTTT. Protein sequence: CASSYTGMEAFF.

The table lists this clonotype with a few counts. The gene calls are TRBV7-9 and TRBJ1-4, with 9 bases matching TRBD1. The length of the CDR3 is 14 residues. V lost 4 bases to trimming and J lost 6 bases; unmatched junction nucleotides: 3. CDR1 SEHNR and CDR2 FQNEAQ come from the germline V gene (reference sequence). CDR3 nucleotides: TGTGCCAGCAGCTCCCGGACAGGGGATGAAAAACTGTTTTTT. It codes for CASSSRTGDEKLFF.

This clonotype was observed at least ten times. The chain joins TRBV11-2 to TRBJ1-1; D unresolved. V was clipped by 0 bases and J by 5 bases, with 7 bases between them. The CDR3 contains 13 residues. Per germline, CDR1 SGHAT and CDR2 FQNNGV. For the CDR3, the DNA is TGTGCCAGCAGCTTAGATCAGCCGACTGAAGCTTTCTTT. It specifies CASSLDQPTEAFF.

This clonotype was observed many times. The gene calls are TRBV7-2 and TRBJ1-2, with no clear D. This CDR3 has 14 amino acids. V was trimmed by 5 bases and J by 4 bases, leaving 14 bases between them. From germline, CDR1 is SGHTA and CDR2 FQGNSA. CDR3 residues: CASSLHRALYGYTF. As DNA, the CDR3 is TGTGCCAGCAGCCTCCACCGGGCCCTCTATGGCTACACCTTC.

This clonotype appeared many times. Here the CDR3 DNA reads TGTGCCAGTAGTAGTGACAGGGGGCTACAGCCCCAGCATTTT. Translating gives CASSSDRGLQPQHF. The chain has TRBV19 and TRBJ1-5; TRBD1 aligns across 10 bases. Trimming cost V 4 bases and J 7 bases; bases outside gene matches: 4. This CDR3 contains 14 residues. The germline CDR1 and CDR2 sequences are LNHDA and SQIVND (reference sequence).

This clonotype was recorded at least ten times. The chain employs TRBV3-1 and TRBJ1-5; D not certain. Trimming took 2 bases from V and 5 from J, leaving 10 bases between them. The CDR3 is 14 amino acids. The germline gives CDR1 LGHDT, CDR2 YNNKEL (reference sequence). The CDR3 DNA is TGTGCCAGCAGCCAATCCCGTGTGGATCAGCCCCAGCATTTT. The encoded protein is CASSQSRVDQPQHF.

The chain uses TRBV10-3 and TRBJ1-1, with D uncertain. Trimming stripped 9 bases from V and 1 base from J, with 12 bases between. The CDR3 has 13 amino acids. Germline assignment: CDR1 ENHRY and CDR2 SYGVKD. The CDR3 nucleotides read TGTGCCATATCGTGGGCGACGAACACTGAAGCTTTCTTT. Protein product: CAISWATNTEAFF.

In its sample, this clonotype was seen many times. CDR3 sequence: CASSWQSEAFF. In DNA form, the CDR3 reads TGTGCCAGCAGCTGGCAGTCTGAAGCTTTCTTT. J is TRBJ1-1 and V is TRBV11-2; no reliable D call. The CDR3 consists of 11 residues. In germline, CDR1 is SGHAT, CDR2 FQNNGV. Trimming removed 4 bases from V and 6 bases from J, with 6 bases in between. The complete variable domain, with remaining parts taken from reference TRBV11-2 and TRBJ1-1, reads EAGVAQSPRYKIIEKRQSVAFWCNPISGHATLYWYQQILGQGPKLLIQFQNNGVVDDSQLPKDRFSAERLKGVDSTLKIQPAKLEDSAVYLCASSWQSEAFFGQGTRLTVV.

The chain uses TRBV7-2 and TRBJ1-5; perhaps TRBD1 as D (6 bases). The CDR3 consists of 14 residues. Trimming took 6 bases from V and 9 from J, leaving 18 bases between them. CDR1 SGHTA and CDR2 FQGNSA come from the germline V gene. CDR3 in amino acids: CASSGGPRDGPQHF. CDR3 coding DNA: TGTGCCAGCAGTGGGGGCCCCCGCGATGGGCCCCAGCATTTT. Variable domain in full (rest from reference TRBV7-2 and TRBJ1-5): GAGVSQSPSNKVTEKGKDVELRCDPISGHTALYWYRQSLGQGLEFLIYFQGNSAPDKSGLPSDRFSAERTGGSVSTLTIQRTQQEDSAVYLCASSGGPRDGPQHFGDGTRLSIL.